Given below is one TCR beta chain in context. The sample holds a few counts of this clone. Its antigen is not yet known. No clone much larger than this one lies a single base away; base qualities are absent. This sample was included in a study of CD8+ T cells in alopecia areata (dated 2018 in TCRdb). Looking at the study overall: The treated patients took part in an open-label pilot trial in which moderate-to-severe alopecia areata was treated with oral tofacitinib at 5 to 10 mg twice daily. Tofacitinib was administered for 6 to 18 months, and 6 months of follow-up off drug were then conducted to assess delayed response and recurrence. In both human patients and the C3H/HeJ mouse model, the study applied high-throughput TCRbeta sequencing to look at T cell clonal expansion in alopecia areata. On the human side, TCRbeta sequencing was run on scalp tissue and on sorted CD4+ and CD8+ peripheral blood T cells from healthy controls and from alopecia areata patients with either patchy or totalis/universalis disease. Biopsies were taken from tofacitinib-treated patients at baseline and at 4 and 24 weeks of treatment, and a later scalp biopsy was taken in several of the tofacitinib-treated patients. Clonality in the scalp was compared among normal scalp (n=4), patchy alopecia areata scalp (n=8), and alopecia totalis/universalis scalp (n=8). RNA was obtained with the PAXgene miRNA kit for fixed scalp, the miRNeasy kit for PBMCs, and the RNeasy kit for mouse skin. immunoSEQ multiplex PCR using 35 Vbeta forward primers and 13 Jbeta reverse primers was used to amplify TCRbeta CDR3 regions.

According to the germline V gene, CDR1 reads SNHLY and CDR2 reads FYNNEI. Here V drops 4 bases and J drops 7 bases, and the junction holds 6 bases not matched to any gene. There are 14 amino acids in the CDR3, from cysteine to phenylalanine inclusive. Only the CDR3 DNA stays, 42 bases, in frame from base 1. The sample's time point label is to be understood as: baseline before oral tofacitinib. From alopecia areata patients, peripheral blood was collected along with lesional scalp punch biopsies. PBMCs were isolated by density centrifugation and stained for CD3, CD4 and CD8, and CD4+ and CD8+ T cells were sorted on a FACSAria. What the authors observed across the whole study: Resident alphabeta T cells in normal human skin are also sequenced, complicating scalp TCR repertoire analysis, unlike mouse skin dominated by gammadelta T cells. Higher clonality and more expanded CD8+ clones were observed in lesional scalp than in normal scalp, particularly in alopecia totalis/universalis, a finding suggestive of antigenic drive. TCR sequences shared between patients were less clear than in mice, possibly partly because of HLA diversity in the patient population.

Preparation of the library involved the immunoSEQ multiplex PCR assay. RNA was extracted from all samples and reverse transcribed into cDNA, which served as template for TCR sequencing. First-strand cDNA was synthesized with SuperScript III using a 2:1 mix of oligo-dT and random hexamers. A synthetic immune receptor repertoire was used to gauge amplification bias, and whatever bias remained was removed computationally. As for how the authors treated the data: After raw reads were preprocessed to remove errors, the CDR3 was defined following IMGT conventions as running from the conserved cysteine to phenylalanine. To get clonality, Shannon entropy was normalized by log2 of the number of productive unique TCRs and the result was subtracted from 1. Whether each scalp clone was CD4 or CD8 was inferred by checking scalp TCRbeta sequences against the CD4 and CD8 repertoires from sorted blood. TCRdb carries this immuneACCESS record with in-frame sequences only. Its versions omit some clonotypes, under half of them owing to an unresolved V gene in the studies checked, with the rest unexplained. V and J calls plus clone size are reproduced from that table; the DNA served to infer D and trimming. The sample data list 170,000 or so clones, and about 63% of these were observed just once. The ten largest clones take up around 1.6% of the sample.

The starting material was CD4+ T cells sorted from blood, obtained at week 0. This chain is built from TRBV2 and TRBJ1-5; TRBD1 fits 8 bases in the junction. The receptor's source is a human donor with alopecia areata. The DNA is TGTGCCAGCAGTGGGCAGGGGGCATGGCAGCCCCAGCATTTT. The resulting protein is CASSGQGAWQPQHF.